The sequence of this TCR beta chain was determined in a study of shared clonotypes between healthy human individuals. Germline CDR1 is WSHSY and CDR2 is SAAADI. Trimming removed 4 bases from V and 3 bases from J; junction bases left unmatched: 12. This CDR3 spans 17 amino acids. The authors ran the assay at deep level. Clones were read by immunoSEQ multiplex PCR, and TCRdb kept only the in-frame ones, dropping some. Counted here are roughly 650,000 clones, roughly 96% occurring once; the ten biggest clones make up more than 0.085%. Cells designated naive CD8 were CD45RO-negative and were positively selected for CCR7, with terminally differentiated effector memory CD45RA+ cells excluded. Healthy HIV-negative adults without recent acute infections or vaccinations served as donors.

The sequenced material came from naive CD8+ T cells sorted from blood. The V gene is TRBV10-2, the J gene TRBJ1-1; 9 bases are a match to TRBD1. This receptor was obtained from a woman in her 30s in good health. CDR3 in amino acids: CASSAGVQGAGDTEAFF. DNA of the CDR3: TGCGCCAGCAGTGCAGGTGTACAGGGGGCGGGAGACACTGAAGCTTTCTTT.